The 5 T cell receptor beta chains listed next were all sequenced from one sample in a study of OX40 agonist ivuxolimab in advanced cancers. Produced via immunoSEQ multiplex PCR; TCRdb's table is partial and in-frame only. The sample contains about 45,000 clones, 84% of which appear only once. The source material was CD4+ or CD8+ T cells sorted from blood, sampled in a trial of the OX40 agonist ivuxolimab. The receptors here all came from an adult with an advanced solid tumor such as melanoma, head and neck, liver or kidney cancer.

In its sample, this clone ranks as medium-sized (0.01 to 0.1%). The chain combines TRBV11-2 with TRBJ2-7; a possible D gene is TRBD1 (5 bases). The V gene lost 6 bases and the J gene lost 0 bases, with 18 bases spanning the gap. This CDR3 is 16 amino acids long. CDR1 and CDR2 (germline): SGHAT, FQNNGV. The CDR3 DNA follows: TGTGCCAGCAGTTACAAGGGGTACGCATTCTCCTACGAGCAGTACTTC. Translating gives CASSYKGYAFSYEQYF.

This chain joins TRBV11-3 and TRBJ2-7, with TRBD1 identical over 11 bases. After removal of 5 bases from V and 2 bases from J, the junction contained 2 bases not matched to a gene. The CDR3 is made up of 14 amino acids. In germline, CDR1 is SGHNT, CDR2 YENEEA. The CDR3 protein is CASSGTGGTYEQYF. CDR3 nucleotide sequence: TGTGCCAGCAGCGGGACAGGGGGAACCTACGAGCAGTACTTC.

The rearrangement joins TRBV2 to TRBJ2-7, with a possible D match to TRBD2 (6 bases). CDR1 is SNHLY and CDR2 is FYNNEI in the germline V gene. The length of the CDR3 is 13 residues. V shed 6 bases and J shed 2 bases, with 11 bases lying between them. The chain's CDR3 is CASSPIAAYEQYF. DNA for the CDR3: TGTGCCAGCAGCCCCATAGCGGCCTACGAGCAGTACTTC. The full variable domain, in which reference TRBV2 and TRBJ2-7 provide the parts outside the CDR3, is EPEVTQTPSHQVTQMGQEVILRCVPISNHLYFYWYRQILGQKVEFLVSFYNNEISEKSEIFDDQFSVERPDGSNFTLKIRSTKLEDSAMYFCASSPIAAYEQYFGPGTRLTVT.

V and J are TRBV28 and TRBJ1-1; no clear D gene. Trimming pared 2 bases from V and 0 bases from J, leaving 7 bases between. This CDR3 comprises 14 residues. Germline V gives CDR1 MDHEN, CDR2 SYDVKM. The CDR3 loop reads CASSLVTLNTEAFF. The CDR3 DNA follows: TGTGCCAGCAGTTTAGTCACGCTGAACACTGAAGCTTTCTTT. Complete variable domain (other parts from reference TRBV28 and TRBJ1-1): DVKVTQSSRYLVKRTGEKVFLECVQDMDHENMFWYRQDPGLGLRLIYFSYDVKMKEKGDIPEGYSVSREKKERFSLILESASTNQTSMYLCASSLVTLNTEAFFGQGTRLTVV.

The chain recombines TRBV9 with TRBJ2-7, with D uncertain. Looked up from germline, CDR1 is SGDLS and CDR2 is YYNGEE. The ends were cut back, 7 bases at V and 2 bases at J, with 7 bases in the middle. This CDR3 has 11 residues. As DNA, the CDR3 is TGTGCCAGCCCCAGGACCTACGAGCAGTACTTC. As protein: CASPRTYEQYF.